Below are 16 T cell receptor beta chains sequenced from a single sample in a study of response to subunit inactivated influenza vaccine. TCRdb analysed the RT-PCR reads with MiXCR anew, one entry per CDR3 protein. The repertoire holds hundreds of thousands of distinct CDR3 sequences, with 7.6% as singletons. Sample: PBMCs from blood, taken around 25 months after vaccination. The receptors were sampled from a man between 50 and 70 years old who received an inactivated influenza vaccine.

This clonotype was seen only a few times. The V call is TRBV7-9, the J call TRBJ2-1; D might be TRBD1 (5 bases). Trimming took off 1 base at V and 2 bases at J, with 6 bases between the two ends. This CDR3 comprises 14 residues. Germline loops: CDR1 SEHNR, CDR2 FQNEAQ (reference sequence). The CDR3 here is CASSLVTAYNEQFF. CDR3 bases: TGTGCCAGCAGCTTAGTGACAGCCTACAATGAGCAGTTCTTC.

CDR3: CSAGTGATNGYTF. In DNA, the CDR3 is TGCAGTGCAGGGACAGGGGCTACAAATGGCTACACCTTC. The chain recombines TRBV20-1 with TRBJ1-2; TRBD1 matches 10 bases. CDR3 size: 13 residues. CDR1 and CDR2 (germline): DFQATT, SNEGSKA (reference sequence). V was clipped by 6 bases and J by 6 bases; unmatched bases: 7.

This clonotype was detected ten times or more. V usage is TRBV5-1 and J usage is TRBJ1-1; 7 nucleotides match TRBD1. This CDR3 spans 16 amino acids. V lost 3 bases to trimming and J lost 5 bases; unmatched junction nucleotides: 13. CDR1 and CDR2 from the germline V gene are SGHRS and YFSETQ. The CDR3 region is CASSSWGDSSKTEAFF. The DNA of the CDR3 is TGCGCCAGCAGCTCCTGGGGGGACAGTTCGAAAACTGAAGCTTTCTTT.

This clonotype was seen a handful of times. The genes are TRBV21-1 and TRBJ2-7; the D segment call TRBD2 is taken from the table without a DNA check. TRBV21-1 is deemed a pseudogene. This CDR3 region has 15 residues. This CDR3 reads CASSNLLQLSYEQYF. The DNA for the CDR3 is TGTGCCAGCAGTAACCTCCTACAGCTCTCCTACGAGCAGTACTTC.

This clonotype was detected many times. The rearrangement links TRBV5-1 to TRBJ2-1; 8 nucleotides agree with TRBD2. The CDR3 is 15 residues long. V lost 2 bases and J lost 4; bases outside the gene matches: 5. Germline lookup yields CDR1 SGHRS and CDR2 YFSETQ. The CDR3 DNA follows: TGCGCCAGCAGCTTTGACAGCGGGGGTTACAATGAGCAGTTCTTC. It translates to CASSFDSGGYNEQFF.

This clonotype has only a few counts. The chain recombines TRBV7-2 with TRBJ1-1, with 8 bases identical to TRBD1. The CDR3 contains 14 residues. The germline V gene encodes CDR1 SGHTA and CDR2 FQGNSA. Trimming at V came to 0 bases and at J to 7 bases, leaving 4 bases not matched to a gene. CDR3 nucleotides: TGTGCCAGCAGCTTAGCTCAGGGGGCCTTTGAAGCTTTCTTT. It translates to CASSLAQGAFEAFF. Drawing the rest from reference TRBV7-2 and TRBJ1-1, the complete variable domain is GAGVSQSPSNKVTEKGKDVELRCDPISGHTALYWYRQSLGQGLEFLIYFQGNSAPDKSGLPSDRFSAERTGGSVSTLTIQRTQQEDSAVYLCASSLAQGAFEAFFGQGTRLTVV.

This clonotype showed up just a few times. The J gene is TRBJ1-1, the V gene TRBV10-3; weak D call: TRBD1 (6 bases). V was trimmed by 2 bases and J by 2 bases, leaving 9 bases between them. The germline V gene encodes CDR1 ENHRY and CDR2 SYGVKD. This CDR3 comprises 14 residues. This CDR3 reads CAISEQGLNTEAFF. The CDR3 DNA is TGTGCCATCAGTGAGCAGGGGCTCAACACTGAAGCTTTCTTT.

The sample holds a few counts of this clonotype. The chain joins TRBV5-1 to TRBJ2-1; 7 bases agree with TRBD1. Germline loops: CDR1 SGHRS, CDR2 YFSETQ. This CDR3 has 16 amino acids. V shed 2 bases, J shed 9 bases, and the junction held 14 bases outside the gene matches. CDR3 coding DNA: TGCGCCAGCAGCTTAACCGGGACAGCGAGACTGGGTGAGCAGTTCTTC. Residues: CASSLTGTARLGEQFF. Supplemented by reference TRBV5-1 and TRBJ2-1, the full variable domain reads KAGVTQTPRYLIKTRGQQVTLSCSPISGHRSVSWYQQTPGQGLQFLFEYFSETQRNKGNFPGRFSGRQFSNSRSEMNVSTLELGDSALYLCASSLTGTARLGEQFFGPGTRLTVL.

This clonotype was seen a handful of times. The V call is TRBV3-1, the J call TRBJ2-1; 10 positions match TRBD2. The CDR3 sequence is 19 residues long. Germline V gene sequence: CDR1 LGHDT, CDR2 YNNKEL (reference sequence). J gave up 4 bases and V 0 bases, and 12 bases lay outside the gene matches. CDR3 loop: CASSQDKGLAGGGYNEQFF. CDR3 bases: TGTGCCAGCAGCCAAGATAAAGGGTTAGCGGGAGGCGGGTACAATGAGCAGTTCTTC.

Only a few counts were recorded for this clonotype. The chain recombines TRBV2 with TRBJ2-5; no firm D call. There are 12 residues in the CDR3. From germline, CDR1 is SNHLY and CDR2 FYNNEI. With 5 bases removed from V and 9 bases from J, the gap between germline ends came to 13 bases. This CDR3 is CASSLPQLAQYF. The CDR3 DNA follows: TGTGCCAGCAGTCTCCCTCAGTTGGCCCAGTACTTC. Full variable domain (outside the CDR3, taken from reference TRBV2 and TRBJ2-5): EPEVTQTPSHQVTQMGQEVILRCVPISNHLYFYWYRQILGQKVEFLVSFYNNEISEKSEIFDDQFSVERPDGSNFTLKIRSTKLEDSAMYFCASSLPQLAQYFGPGTRLLVL.

A few counts support this clonotype. The gene calls are TRBV12-3 or TRBV12-4 and TRBJ2-1; 10 nucleotides agree with TRBD2. V lost 2 bases to trimming and J lost 9 bases; unmatched junction nucleotides: 1. The CDR3 is 13 amino acids. DNA for the CDR3: TGTGCCAGCAGTTTACTAGCGGGAGTTGAGCAGTTCTTC. This translates into CASSLLAGVEQFF.

This chain uses TRBV6-5 with TRBJ1-3; possibly TRBD1 for D (5 bases). The CDR3 consists of 18 residues. V was cut by 0 bases and J by 0 bases, with 15 bases left in between. The germline CDR1 and CDR2 sequences are MNHEY and SVGAGI. This chain's CDR3 is CASSYSTAWDLSGNTIYF. CDR3 bases: TGTGCCAGCAGTTACTCTACGGCCTGGGACCTCTCTGGAAACACCATATATTTT.

The J gene is TRBJ2-5, the V gene TRBV7-9; D tentatively fits TRBD1 or TRBD2 (5 bases each). V was clipped by 6 bases and J by 2 bases, with 19 bases between them. This CDR3 has 16 amino acids. The V gene's germline CDR1 is SEHNR and CDR2 FQNEAQ (reference sequence). CDR3 in amino acids: CASSSWDGSSQETQYF. CDR3 DNA: TGTGCCAGCAGTAGTTGGGACGGCAGTAGTCAAGAGACCCAGTACTTC.

Worth noting for this clonotype: A much larger clonotype is one base distant, so this may be a read error. The chain joins TRBV2 to TRBJ2-1, with TRBD1 matching 9 bases. Germline CDR1 SNHLY, CDR2 FYNNEI. CDR3 length: 14 residues. For the CDR3, the DNA is TGTGCCTGCAGTACAGGGGGCCCCTACAATGAGCAGTTCTTC. Translating gives CACSTGGPYNEQFF.

The chain recombines TRBV20-1 with TRBJ2-7; the D is unclear. The germline V and J ends were trimmed by 3 bases and 3 bases, with 12 bases remaining between them. Germline V gene sequence: CDR1 DFQATT, CDR2 SNEGSKA (reference sequence). This CDR3 has 13 amino acids. CDR3 sequence reads: CSASVNPGYEQYF. The CDR3 DNA is TGCAGTGCTAGTGTCAACCCGGGCTACGAGCAGTACTTC.

This clonotype was recorded many times. The chain links TRBV7-2 to TRBJ1-1; 7 positions match TRBD1. Germline-derived CDR1 and CDR2 are SGHTA and FQGNSA. V lost 6 bases, J lost 2 bases, and 9 bases stayed unmatched. The CDR3 has 15 residues. CDR3 in DNA: TGTGCCAGCAGAGATCGACAGGGTAAAAACACTGAAGCTTTCTTT. Its translation is CASRDRQGKNTEAFF. The full variable domain, in which reference TRBV7-2 and TRBJ1-1 provide the parts outside the CDR3, is GAGVSQSPSNKVTEKGKDVELRCDPISGHTALYWYRQSLGQGLEFLIYFQGNSAPDKSGLPSDRFSAERTGGSVSTLTIQRTQQEDSAVYLCASRDRQGKNTEAFFGQGTRLTVV.